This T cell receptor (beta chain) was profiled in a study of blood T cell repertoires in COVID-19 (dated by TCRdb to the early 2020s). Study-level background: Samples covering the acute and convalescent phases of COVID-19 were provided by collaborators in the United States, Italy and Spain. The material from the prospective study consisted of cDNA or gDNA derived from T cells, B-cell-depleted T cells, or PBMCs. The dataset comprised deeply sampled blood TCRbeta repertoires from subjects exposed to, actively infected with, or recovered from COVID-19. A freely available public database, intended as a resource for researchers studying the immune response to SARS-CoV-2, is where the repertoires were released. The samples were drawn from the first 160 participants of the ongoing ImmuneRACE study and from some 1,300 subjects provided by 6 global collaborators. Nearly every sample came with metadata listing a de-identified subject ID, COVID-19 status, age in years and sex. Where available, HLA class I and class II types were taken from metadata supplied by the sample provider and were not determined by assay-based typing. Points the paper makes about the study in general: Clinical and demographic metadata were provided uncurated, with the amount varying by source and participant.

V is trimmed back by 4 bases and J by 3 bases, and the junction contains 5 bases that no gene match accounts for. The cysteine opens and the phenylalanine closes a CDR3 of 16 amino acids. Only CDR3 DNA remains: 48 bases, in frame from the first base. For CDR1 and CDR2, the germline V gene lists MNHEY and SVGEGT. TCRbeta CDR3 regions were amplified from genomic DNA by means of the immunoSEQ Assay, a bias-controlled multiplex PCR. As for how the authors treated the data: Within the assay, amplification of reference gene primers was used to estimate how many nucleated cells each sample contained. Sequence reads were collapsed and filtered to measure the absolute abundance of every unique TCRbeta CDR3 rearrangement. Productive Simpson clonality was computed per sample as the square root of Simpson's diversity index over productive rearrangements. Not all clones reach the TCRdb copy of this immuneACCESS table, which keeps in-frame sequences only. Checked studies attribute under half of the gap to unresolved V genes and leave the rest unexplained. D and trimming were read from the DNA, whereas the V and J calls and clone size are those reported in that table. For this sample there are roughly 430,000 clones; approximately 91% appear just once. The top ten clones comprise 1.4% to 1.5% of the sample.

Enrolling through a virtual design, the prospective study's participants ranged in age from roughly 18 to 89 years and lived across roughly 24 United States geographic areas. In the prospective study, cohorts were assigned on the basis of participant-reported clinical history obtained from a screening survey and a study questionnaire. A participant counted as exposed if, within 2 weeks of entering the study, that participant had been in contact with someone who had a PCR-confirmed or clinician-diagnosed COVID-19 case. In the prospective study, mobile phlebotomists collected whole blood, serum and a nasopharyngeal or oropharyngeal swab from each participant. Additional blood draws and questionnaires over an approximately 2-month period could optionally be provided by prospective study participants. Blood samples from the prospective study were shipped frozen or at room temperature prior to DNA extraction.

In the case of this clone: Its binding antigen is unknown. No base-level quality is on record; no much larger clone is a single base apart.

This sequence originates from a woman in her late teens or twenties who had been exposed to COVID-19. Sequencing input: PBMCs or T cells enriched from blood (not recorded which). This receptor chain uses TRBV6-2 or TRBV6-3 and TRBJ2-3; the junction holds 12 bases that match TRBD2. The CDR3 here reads CASSFTSGGKTDTQYF. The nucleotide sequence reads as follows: TGTGCCAGCAGTTTTACTAGCGGGGGGAAGACAGATACGCAGTATTTT.